This is a list of T cell receptor beta chains from one sample in a study of T cells in narcolepsy. The repertoire was sequenced with immunoSEQ multiplex PCR; TCRdb's copy has only in-frame clones and lacks some. Among tens of thousands of clones listed, around 86% were seen once. The sequenced material came from CD45RA- memory CD4+ T cells from PBMCs. The receptors shown here come from a human donor with narcolepsy. Each CDR3 is given with its conserved first and last residue. The D gene is left open where the match is weak. Size is stated for part of the rows, as once, few or many counts, or as a class when the clone is expanded.

v_call	j_call	cdr3_length	d_call	clone_size	cdr3_aa	cdr3_nt
TRBV7-3	TRBJ1-6	14	TRBD1	NA	CASSDTGGWSPLHF	TGTGCCAGCAGCGATACAGGGGGCTGGTCACCCCTCCACTTT
TRBV7-6	TRBJ2-7	15	NA	NA	CASSLDVGLSYEQYF	TGTGCCAGCAGCTTAGATGTGGGTCTCTCCTACGAGCAGTACTTC
TRBV5-8	TRBJ2-1	17	NA	NA	CASSLLGAHSSYNEQFF	TGTGCCAGCAGCCTCCTCGGAGCCCACAGCTCCTACAATGAGCAGTTCTTC
TRBV11-3	TRBJ2-1	13	NA	NA	CASSLGAYNEQFF	TGTGCCAGCAGCTTAGGGGCCTACAATGAGCAGTTCTTC
TRBV7-3	TRBJ2-3	14	NA	NA	CASSPWARTDTQYF	TGTGCCAGCAGCCCATGGGCCCGCACAGATACGCAGTATTTT
TRBV7-3	TRBJ2-1	14	NA	NA	CASSSGSGYNEQFF	TGTGCCAGCAGCTCAGGTAGCGGTTACAATGAGCAGTTCTTC
TRBV14	TRBJ1-1	15	NA	few	CASSQDQFAGDEAFF	TGTGCCAGCAGCCAAGATCAATTCGCAGGTGATGAAGCTTTCTTT
TRBV7-2	TRBJ1-6	15	NA	NA	CASSLGAAYNSPLHF	TGTGCCAGCAGCTTGGGGGCGGCCTATAATTCACCCCTCCACTTT
TRBV7-3	TRBJ2-3	15	NA	NA	CASSLSGLATDTQYF	TGTGCCAGCAGCTTATCTGGGCTAGCAACAGATACGCAGTATTTT
TRBV7-9	TRBJ2-2	16	NA	NA	CASTFYEAGRTGELFF	TGTGCCAGCACCTTTTACGAGGCAGGGAGGACCGGGGAGCTGTTTTTT
TRBV4-3	TRBJ2-5	16	NA	NA	CASSQGVGGAGETQYF	TGCGCCAGCAGCCAAGGTGTAGGGGGTGCCGGCGAGACCCAGTACTTC
TRBV7-3	TRBJ1-1	14	NA	NA	CASSLSDEYPEAFF	TGTGCCAGCAGCTTGTCCGACGAGTACCCCGAAGCTTTCTTT
TRBV9	TRBJ2-7	16	NA	NA	CASSVGPQGISNEQYF	TGTGCCAGCAGCGTAGGTCCCCAGGGGATCTCGAACGAGCAGTACTTC
TRBV7-9	TRBJ1-1	13	NA	NA	CASTEGSNTEAFF	TGTGCCAGCACCGAAGGGTCGAACACTGAAGCTTTCTTT
TRBV5-6	TRBJ2-1	15	TRBD2	NA	CASSLLAGVYNEQFF	TGTGCCAGCAGCTTACTAGCGGGAGTTTACAATGAGCAGTTCTTC
TRBV5-1	TRBJ1-1	13	NA	once	CASSPGQNTEAFF	TGCGCCAGCAGCCCGGGACAGAACACTGAAGCTTTCTTT
TRBV7-9	TRBJ2-5	14	TRBD2	NA	CASTGLAGEETQYF	TGTGCCAGCACCGGACTAGCGGGAGAAGAGACCCAGTACTTC
TRBV6-6	TRBJ1-1	15	NA	NA	CASSYSRREGTEAFF	TGTGCCAGCAGTTACTCCCGGCGGGAAGGGACTGAAGCTTTCTTT
TRBV5-4	TRBJ2-7	14	NA	once	CASSLGHIGYEQYF	TGTGCCAGCAGCTTGGGGCACATTGGCTACGAGCAGTACTTC
TRBV2	TRBJ1-5	15	TRBD1	NA	CASRKDRVSNQPQHF	TGTGCCAGCAGAAAGGACAGGGTTAGCAATCAGCCCCAGCATTTT
TRBV28	TRBJ2-3	15	TRBD1	NA	CASSSQGAESDTQYF	TGTGCCAGCAGTTCACAGGGGGCGGAATCAGATACGCAGTATTTT
TRBV7-7	TRBJ2-7	11	NA	few	CASSLGVEQYF	TGTGCTAGCAGCTTAGGGGTCGAGCAGTACTTC
TRBV11-2	TRBJ1-5	15	NA	NA	CASSLGRQPNQPQHF	TGTGCCAGCAGCTTAGGGCGGCAGCCCAATCAGCCCCAGCATTTT
TRBV28	TRBJ1-5	17	TRBD1	NA	CASSSGQGGYSNQPQHF	TGTGCCAGCAGTTCGGGGCAGGGGGGTTATAGCAATCAGCCCCAGCATTTT
TRBV4-3	TRBJ2-2	15	NA	NA	CASSQGTGWAGELFF	TGCGCCAGCAGCCAAGGAACAGGTTGGGCCGGGGAGCTGTTTTTT
TRBV7-2	TRBJ2-7	14	NA	NA	CASSLAPGTYEQYF	TGTGCCAGCAGCTTAGCTCCAGGAACCTACGAGCAGTACTTC
TRBV19	TRBJ1-1	13	NA	few	CASSTTQNTEAFF	TGTGCCAGTAGTACCACACAGAACACTGAAGCTTTCTTT
TRBV11-3	TRBJ2-1	16	NA	NA	CASSLGGGPHENEQFF	TGTGCCAGCAGCTTAGGTGGGGGTCCTCACGAAAATGAGCAGTTCTTC
TRBV7-8	TRBJ2-7	15	TRBD2	NA	CASSLDGGSSYEQYF	TGTGCCAGCAGCTTAGACGGGGGGAGCTCCTACGAGCAGTACTTC
TRBV30	TRBJ1-5	13	NA	NA	CAWGGADVQPQHF	TGTGCCTGGGGGGGGGCGGACGTGCAGCCCCAGCATTTT
TRBV28	TRBJ1-3	14	NA	NA	CASSDSLNTNTIYF	TGTGCCAGCAGCGACAGCCTGAACACGAACACCATATATTTT
TRBV6-5	TRBJ2-3	14	NA	NA	CASSFQSGSDTQYF	TGTGCCAGCAGTTTCCAATCAGGGTCAGATACGCAGTATTTT
TRBV18	TRBJ2-5	11	NA	NA	CASSPQDRQYF	TGTGCCAGCTCACCTCAGGACCGACAGTACTTC
TRBV19	TRBJ2-7	13	TRBD1	NA	CASSITGVNEQYF	TGTGCCAGTAGTATAACAGGGGTCAACGAGCAGTACTTC
TRBV12-1	TRBJ2-7	15	NA	once	CASSSGATASYEQYF	TGTGCCAGCAGCTCTGGGGCTACCGCATCCTACGAGCAGTACTTC
TRBV18	TRBJ2-7	14	TRBD1	NA	CASSRTGTAYEQYF	TGTGCCAGCTCACGGACAGGGACCGCATACGAGCAGTACTTC
TRBV2	TRBJ1-3	14	NA	NA	CASRQDRPGNTIYF	TGTGCCAGTCGTCAAGACCGCCCTGGAAACACCATATATTTT
TRBV7-2	TRBJ2-3	14	NA	NA	CASSFYSSTDTQYF	TGTGCCAGCAGCTTCTACTCTAGCACAGATACGCAGTATTTT
TRBV7-2	TRBJ2-7	15	TRBD1	few	CASSSRGTGLLGQYF	TGTGCCAGCAGCTCAAGGGGGACAGGGCTACTCGGGCAGTACTTC
TRBV5-1	TRBJ1-1	14	TRBD1	few	CASSLKSGGTEAFF	TGCGCCAGCAGCTTGAAATCAGGGGGGACTGAAGCTTTCTTT
TRBV27	TRBJ1-2	17	NA	NA	CASSLVRPPTTNYGYTF	TGTGCCAGCAGTTTAGTTCGTCCCCCGACAACTAACTATGGCTACACCTTC